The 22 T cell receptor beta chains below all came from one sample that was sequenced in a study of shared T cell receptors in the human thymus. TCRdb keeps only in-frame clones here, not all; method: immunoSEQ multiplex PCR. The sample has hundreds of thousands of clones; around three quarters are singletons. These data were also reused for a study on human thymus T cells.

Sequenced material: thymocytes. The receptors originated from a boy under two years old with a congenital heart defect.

CDR3 protein: CASTSGGANVLTF. Here the CDR3 DNA reads TGTGCCAGCACCTCGGGTGGGGCCAACGTCCTGACTTTC. The chain has TRBV9 and TRBJ2-6; no definite D call. Germline CDR1 is SGDLS and CDR2 is YYNGEE. V dropped 6 bases and J dropped 3 bases, with 7 bases sitting between them. The CDR3 length is 13 residues.

The CDR3 coding sequence is TGCAGCGTTGAAGATCACCCGCGACAGGGGCGAGGGGAGCAGTACTTC. Translating it yields CSVEDHPRQGRGEQYF. The chain is built from TRBV29-1 and TRBJ2-7, with 8 positions matching TRBD1. This CDR3 spans 16 amino acids. The V and J ends lost 0 bases and 7 bases, in that order; junction bases with no gene match: 14. Germline CDR1 reads SQVTM; CDR2 reads ANQGSEA.

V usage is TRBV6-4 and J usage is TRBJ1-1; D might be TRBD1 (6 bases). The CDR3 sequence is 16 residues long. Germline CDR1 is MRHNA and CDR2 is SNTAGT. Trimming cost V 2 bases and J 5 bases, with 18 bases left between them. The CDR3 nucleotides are TGTGCCAGCAGTGACGGGAAGGGGGACCTTAGGACTGAAGCTTTCTTT. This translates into CASSDGKGDLRTEAFF.

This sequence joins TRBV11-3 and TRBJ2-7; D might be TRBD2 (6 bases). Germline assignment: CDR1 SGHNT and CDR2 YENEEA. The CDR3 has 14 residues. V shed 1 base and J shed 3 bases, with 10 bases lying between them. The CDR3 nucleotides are TGTGCCAGCAGCTTAGGGGACTCGTACTACGAGCAGTACTTC. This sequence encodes CASSLGDSYYEQYF.

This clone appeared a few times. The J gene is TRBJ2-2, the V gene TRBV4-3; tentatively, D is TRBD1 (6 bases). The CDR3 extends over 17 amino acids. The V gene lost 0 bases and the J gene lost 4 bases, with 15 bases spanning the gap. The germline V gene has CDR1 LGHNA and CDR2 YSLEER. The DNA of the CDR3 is TGCGCCAGCAGCCAAGATTTACAGGGTACCGTCACCGGGGAGCTGTTTTTT. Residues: CASSQDLQGTVTGELFF.

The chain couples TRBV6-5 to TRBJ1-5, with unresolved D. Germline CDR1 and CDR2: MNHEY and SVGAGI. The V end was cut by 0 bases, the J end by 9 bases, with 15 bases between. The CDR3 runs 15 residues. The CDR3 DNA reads TGTGCCAGCAGTTACTCTTCCGGTCGTGGCGGGCCCCAGCATTTT. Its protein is CASSYSSGRGGPQHF.

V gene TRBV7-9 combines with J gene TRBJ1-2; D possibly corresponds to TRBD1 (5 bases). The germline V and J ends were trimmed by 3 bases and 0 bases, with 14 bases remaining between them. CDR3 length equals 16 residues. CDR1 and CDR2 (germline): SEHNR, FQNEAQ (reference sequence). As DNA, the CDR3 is TGTGCCAGCAGCTTCCTGTCGGGGGTATCTAACTATGGCTACACCTTC. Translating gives CASSFLSGVSNYGYTF.

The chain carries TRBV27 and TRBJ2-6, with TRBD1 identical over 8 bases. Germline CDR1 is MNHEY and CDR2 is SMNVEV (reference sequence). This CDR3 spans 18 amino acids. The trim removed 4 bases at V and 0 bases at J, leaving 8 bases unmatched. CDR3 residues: CASSSPGQEISGANVLTF. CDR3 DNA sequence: TGTGCCAGCAGTTCTCCGGGACAGGAGATCTCTGGGGCCAACGTCCTGACTTTC.

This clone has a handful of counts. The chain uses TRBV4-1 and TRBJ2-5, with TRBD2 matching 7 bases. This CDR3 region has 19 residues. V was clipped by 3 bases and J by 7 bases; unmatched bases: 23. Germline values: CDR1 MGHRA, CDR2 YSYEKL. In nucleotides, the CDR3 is TGCGCCAGCAGCCAGGTCTCTCCGGACTATCCGGCCCCGGGAGGGACCCAGTACTTC. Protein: CASSQVSPDYPAPGGTQYF.

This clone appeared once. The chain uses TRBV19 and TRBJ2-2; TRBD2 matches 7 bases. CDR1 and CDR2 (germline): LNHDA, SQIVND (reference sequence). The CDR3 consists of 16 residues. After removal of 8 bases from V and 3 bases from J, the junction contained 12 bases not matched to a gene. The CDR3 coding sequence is TGTGCCAGTTCAGTTGGTGGCGGGAGTTACACCGGGGAGCTGTTTTTT. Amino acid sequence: CASSVGGGSYTGELFF.

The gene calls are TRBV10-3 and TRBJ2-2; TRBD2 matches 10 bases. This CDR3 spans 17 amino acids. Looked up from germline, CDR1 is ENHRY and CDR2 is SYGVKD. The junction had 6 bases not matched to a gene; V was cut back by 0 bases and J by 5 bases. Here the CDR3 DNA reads TGTGCCATCAGTGAGTCGCTAGCGGGAGATGGAACCGGGGAGCTGTTTTTT. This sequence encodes CAISESLAGDGTGELFF.

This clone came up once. CDR3 nucleotide sequence: TGTGCCAGCAGCTTAGGGCCCGCGGGTGCCACCGGGGAGCTGTTTTTT. Its protein is CASSLGPAGATGELFF. The rearrangement uses TRBV7-9 and TRBJ2-2; possible D gene TRBD2, 5 bases. Germline V gene data show CDR1 as SEHNR and CDR2 as FQNEAQ (reference sequence). The V gene lost 1 base and the J gene lost 4 bases, with 13 bases spanning the gap. The CDR3 is made up of 16 amino acids.

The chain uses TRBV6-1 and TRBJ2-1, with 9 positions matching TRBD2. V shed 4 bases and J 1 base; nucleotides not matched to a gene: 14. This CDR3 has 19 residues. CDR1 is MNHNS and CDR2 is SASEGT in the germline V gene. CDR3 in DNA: TGTGCCAGCAGTGTGATACTAGCGGGTCCCGGGCGATCCTACAATGAGCAGTTCTTC. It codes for CASSVILAGPGRSYNEQFF.

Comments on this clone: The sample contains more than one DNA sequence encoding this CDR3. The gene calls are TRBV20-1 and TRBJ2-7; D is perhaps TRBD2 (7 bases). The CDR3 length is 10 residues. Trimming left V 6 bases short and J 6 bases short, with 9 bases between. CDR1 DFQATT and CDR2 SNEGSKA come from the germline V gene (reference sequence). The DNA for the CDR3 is TGCAGTGCAAGGGGGGGCGAGCAGTACTTC. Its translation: CSARGGEQYF.

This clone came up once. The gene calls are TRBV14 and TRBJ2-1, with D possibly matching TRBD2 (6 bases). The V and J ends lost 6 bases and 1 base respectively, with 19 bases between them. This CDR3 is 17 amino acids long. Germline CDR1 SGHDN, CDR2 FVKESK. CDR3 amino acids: CASSEGEVRRSYNEQFF. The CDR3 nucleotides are TGTGCCAGCAGTGAAGGGGAGGTGAGAAGATCCTACAATGAGCAGTTCTTC.

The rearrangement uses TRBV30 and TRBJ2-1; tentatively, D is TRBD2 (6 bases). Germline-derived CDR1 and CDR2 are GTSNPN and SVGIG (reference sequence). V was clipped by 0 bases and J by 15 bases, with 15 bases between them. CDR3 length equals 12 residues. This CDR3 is CAWSVPGRGGFF. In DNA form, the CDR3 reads TGTGCCTGGAGTGTCCCCGGGAGAGGAGGGTTCTTC. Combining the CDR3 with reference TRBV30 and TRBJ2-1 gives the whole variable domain SQTIHQWPATLVQPVGSPLSLECTVEGTSNPNLYWYRQAAGRGLQLLFYSVGIGQISSEVPQNLSASRPQDRQFILSSKKLLLSDSGFYLCAWSVPGRGGFFGPGTRLTVL.

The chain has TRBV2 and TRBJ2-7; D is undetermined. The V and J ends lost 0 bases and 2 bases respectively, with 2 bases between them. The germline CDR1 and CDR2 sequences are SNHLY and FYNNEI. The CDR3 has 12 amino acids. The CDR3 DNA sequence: TGTGCCAGCAGTGAAGCCACCTACGAGCAGTACTTC. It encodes CASSEATYEQYF. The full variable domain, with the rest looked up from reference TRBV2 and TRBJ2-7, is EPEVTQTPSHQVTQMGQEVILRCVPISNHLYFYWYRQILGQKVEFLVSFYNNEISEKSEIFDDQFSVERPDGSNFTLKIRSTKLEDSAMYFCASSEATYEQYFGPGTRLTVT.

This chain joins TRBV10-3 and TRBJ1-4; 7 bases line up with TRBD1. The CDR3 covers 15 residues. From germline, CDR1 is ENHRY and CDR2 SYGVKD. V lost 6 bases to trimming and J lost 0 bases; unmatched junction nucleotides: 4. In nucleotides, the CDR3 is TGTGCCATCAGCCGCCAGGGGGCAACTAATGAAAAACTGTTTTTT. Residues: CAISRQGATNEKLFF.

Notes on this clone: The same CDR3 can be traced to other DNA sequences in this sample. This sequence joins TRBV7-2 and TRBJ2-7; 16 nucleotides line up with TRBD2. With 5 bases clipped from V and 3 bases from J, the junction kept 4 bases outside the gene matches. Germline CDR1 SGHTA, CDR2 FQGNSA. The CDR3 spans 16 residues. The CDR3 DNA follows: TGTGCCAGCAGCCCAGGGACTAGCGGGAGGGTCTACGAGCAGTACTTC. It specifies CASSPGTSGRVYEQYF.

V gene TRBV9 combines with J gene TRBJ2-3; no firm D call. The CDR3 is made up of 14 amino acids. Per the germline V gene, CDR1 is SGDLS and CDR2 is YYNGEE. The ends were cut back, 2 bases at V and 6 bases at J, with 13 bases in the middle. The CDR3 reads CASSVGPGGDTQYF. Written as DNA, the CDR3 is TGTGCCAGCAGCGTGGGTCCGGGTGGGGATACGCAGTATTTT.

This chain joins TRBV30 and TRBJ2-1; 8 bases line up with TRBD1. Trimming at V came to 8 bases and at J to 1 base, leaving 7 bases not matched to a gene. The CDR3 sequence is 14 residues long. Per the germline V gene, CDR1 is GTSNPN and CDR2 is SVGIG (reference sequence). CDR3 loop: CAGQTGESYNEQFF. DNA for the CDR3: TGTGCCGGGCAGACAGGGGAGTCCTACAATGAGCAGTTCTTC. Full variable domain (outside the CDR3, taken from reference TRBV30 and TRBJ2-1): SQTIHQWPATLVQPVGSPLSLECTVEGTSNPNLYWYRQAAGRGLQLLFYSVGIGQISSEVPQNLSASRPQDRQFILSSKKLLLSDSGFYLCAGQTGESYNEQFFGPGTRLTVL.

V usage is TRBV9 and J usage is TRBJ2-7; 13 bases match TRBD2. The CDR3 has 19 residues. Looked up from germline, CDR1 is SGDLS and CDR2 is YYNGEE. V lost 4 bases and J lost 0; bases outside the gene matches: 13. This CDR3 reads CASSLGLAGVSTLSYEQYF. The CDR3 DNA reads TGTGCCAGCAGCCTCGGACTAGCGGGAGTCAGCACCCTCTCCTACGAGCAGTACTTC.